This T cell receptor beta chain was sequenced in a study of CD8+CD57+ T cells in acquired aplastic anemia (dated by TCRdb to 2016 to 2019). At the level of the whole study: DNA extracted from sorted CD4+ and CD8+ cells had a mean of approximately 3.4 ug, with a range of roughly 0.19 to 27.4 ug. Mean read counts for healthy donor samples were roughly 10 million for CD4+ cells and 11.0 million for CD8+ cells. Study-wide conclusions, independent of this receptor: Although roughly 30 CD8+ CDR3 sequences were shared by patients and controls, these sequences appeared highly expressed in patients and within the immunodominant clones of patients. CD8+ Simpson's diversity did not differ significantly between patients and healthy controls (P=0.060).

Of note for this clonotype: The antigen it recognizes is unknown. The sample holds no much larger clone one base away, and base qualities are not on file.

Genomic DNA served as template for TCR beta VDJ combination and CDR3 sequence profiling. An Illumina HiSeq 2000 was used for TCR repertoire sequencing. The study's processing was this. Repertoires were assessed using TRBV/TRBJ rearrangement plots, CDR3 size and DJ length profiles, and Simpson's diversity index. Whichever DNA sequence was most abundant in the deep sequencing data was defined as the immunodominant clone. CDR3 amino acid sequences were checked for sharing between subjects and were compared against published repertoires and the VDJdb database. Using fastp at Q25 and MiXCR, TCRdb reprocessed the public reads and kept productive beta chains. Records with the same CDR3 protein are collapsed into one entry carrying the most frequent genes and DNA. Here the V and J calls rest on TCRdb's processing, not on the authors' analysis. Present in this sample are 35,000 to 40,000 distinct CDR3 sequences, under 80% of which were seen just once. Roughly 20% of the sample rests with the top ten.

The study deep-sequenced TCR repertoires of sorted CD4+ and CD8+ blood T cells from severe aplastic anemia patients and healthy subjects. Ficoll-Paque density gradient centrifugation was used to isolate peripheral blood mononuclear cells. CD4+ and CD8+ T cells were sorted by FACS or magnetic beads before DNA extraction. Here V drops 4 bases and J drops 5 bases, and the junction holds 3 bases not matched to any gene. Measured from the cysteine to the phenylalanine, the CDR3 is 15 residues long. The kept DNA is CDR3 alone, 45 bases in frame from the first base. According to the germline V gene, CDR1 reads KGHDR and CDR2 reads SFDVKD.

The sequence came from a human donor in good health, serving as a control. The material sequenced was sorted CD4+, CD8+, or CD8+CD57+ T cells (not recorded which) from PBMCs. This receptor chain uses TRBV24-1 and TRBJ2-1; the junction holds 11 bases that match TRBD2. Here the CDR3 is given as CATSEWGLADNEQFF. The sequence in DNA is TGTGCCACCAGTGAATGGGGACTAGCGGACAATGAGCAGTTCTTC.